This entry concerns a single T cell receptor (beta chain). This clonotype showed up many times. There is no known antigen for this receptor. No base qualities exist here, and no much larger clone lies one base off it. This specimen comes from a study of regulatory T cells in long-lasting Graves disease (dated by TCRdb to the early 2020s). Background on the whole study: Antithyroid drugs had been taken for less than 3 months by newly diagnosed Graves' disease patients. Peripheral blood TCR sequencing and RNA sequencing compared persistent Graves' disease patients with newly diagnosed Graves' disease patients. The study took place in China and was registered as a clinical trial. A total of roughly 35 samples underwent TCR sequencing: about 13 from persistent and around 20 from newly diagnosed Graves' disease patients.

General study outcomes and caveats: Only peripheral blood was studied, because thyroid tissue, the primary lesion, was inaccessible. Only the TCR beta chain was sequenced and analyzed. The authors acknowledged the small sample size as a limitation that may reduce accuracy. Persistent patients shared more public clonotypes among themselves (around 3,000) than newly diagnosed patients did (roughly 910). Compared with newly diagnosed patients, persistent Graves' disease patients had lower TCR Shannon entropy and fewer highly expanded clones, which suggests clonal expansion. Preferential use of TRBV28, TRBJ1-2 and TRBJ2-5 was observed in persistent disease, whereas TRBV20-1 and TRBJ2-1 were favored in newly diagnosed disease.

The receptor library was made with multiplex PCR. TCRdb records Illumina HiSeq 4000 as the sequencer. iRepertoire HTBI primers and Arm-PCR amplification of CDR3 regions were used to construct TCR beta libraries. Gel purification was performed on PCR products prior to sequencing. As for the original processing: Gene usage analysis of CDR3 amino acid clonotypes relied on the 60 to 65 TRBV and fewer than 15 TRBJ segments identified across samples. COPE and FqMerger were used to merge filtered high-quality paired reads into contigs. Contigs were aligned with BLAST to IMGT TRBV, TRBD and TRBJ reference genes, and CDR3 was defined per IMGT. Highly expanded clones were defined as clonotypes with a frequency above 0.1%. Shannon entropy was used to measure repertoire diversity, and the Gini coefficient was used to measure V-J evenness. A clonotype was considered public if more than one individual shared it. TCRdb handled the public reads itself, with Q25 trimming in fastp and clone calling in MiXCR, and kept productive beta chains. Rows are combined by CDR3 protein, so each entry shows the most common genes and DNA. The V and J calls here are based on TCRdb, not the publication. This sample comprises around 400,000 distinct CDR3 sequences, about 11% of them detected only once. The ten largest clones represent 18% of the sample.

The meaning of the sample's time point label: newly diagnosed GD, antithyroid drugs for less than 3 months. For both TCR sequencing and RNA sequencing, RNA was extracted from PBMCs in TRIzol. The diagnosis of Graves' disease was made according to American Thyroid Association guidelines. Patients were recruited from an endocrinology department in Xi'an, China. Each patient gave approximately 9.7 milliliters of peripheral blood, collected in an EDTA anticoagulant tube. PBMCs were isolated by Ficoll Paque Plus density gradient separation without further T cell sorting. An Agilent 2100 Bioanalyzer and agarose gel were used to check RNA quality, and a NanoDrop 2000 was used to measure RNA concentration. The CDR3 runs 15 amino acids, cysteine and phenylalanine included. The DNA shown is the 45-base CDR3, in frame from base 1. CDR1 and CDR2 are drawn from the germline V gene: SGDLS, YYNGEE. V is cut by 6 bases and J by 8 bases, and the space between the germline ends is 21 bases.

Separately, the same data were catalogued under a study of T cells in Graves' hyperthyroidism and ophthalmopathy. The second investigation adds: A patient counted as having stable Graves' hyperthyroidism if no progression to ophthalmopathy occurred over 18 months of follow-up. The hyperthyroidism patients were between 18 and 65 years old and newly diagnosed, with a disease duration of less than 2 months. Any patient with an uncontrolled infection, another autoimmune disease, pregnancy or lactation was excluded. Diagnoses were established on the basis of clinical symptoms, serum thyroxine and TRAb, thyroid ultrasound, and orbital computed tomography. A first-round RT-PCR of the TCR CDR3 used the HTBI primer set with the Qiagen OneStep RT-PCR kit. Most expanded thyroid clonotypes (frequency above 0.001) were also found in blood, which suggests that blood repertoires may mirror thyroid immune responses. A model built on a 13 V-J signature distinguished ophthalmopathy from stable hyperthyroidism, reaching about 89% sensitivity and about 81% specificity in cross-validation and 80%/75% in testing. In validation, progression to ophthalmopathy was predicted by the model with 65% to 71% sensitivity and approximately 78% specificity, a median of 6.5 months before onset. To identify TCR V-J signatures that set the groups apart, the researchers used a discovery cohort of 100 patients, made up of about 44 with Graves' ophthalmopathy and some 60 with stable Graves' hyperthyroidism. An independent validation cohort of 18 to 20 hyperthyroidism patients and more than 15 patients who later progressed to ophthalmopathy tested prospective prediction of ophthalmopathy. For training and testing, the 100 patients in the discovery cohort were randomly divided in a 7:3 ratio. In about 6 Graves' hyperthyroidism patients, the study also compared T-cell repertoires from thyroid tissue with T-cell repertoires from blood. Following sampling, methimazole starting at 30 mg daily was given to hyperthyroidism patients, and high-dose intravenous methylprednisolone was given to ophthalmopathy patients. Libraries were constructed in a second round of multiplex PCR, after which size selection and purification were performed. Libraries were sequenced paired-end with 100 bp reads on an Illumina HiSeq2000. Raw data were processed with SOAPnuke, discarding reads with adapters, uncalled bases, mean Phred below 15, or no exact constant-primer or identifier match. COPE v1.2.5 was used to merge high-quality paired reads, and clonotypes were defined as unique nucleotide sequences. MiTCR v1.1 was used to align clonotypes to the IMGT TRBV, TRBD and TRBJ reference segments. The analysis included only V-J combinations with a frequency above 0.0001, which together covered roughly 99% of the repertoires. The TCS score was defined as F50 (clonal expansion) divided by E x V (chaos), with BLOSUM62-based TCRdist calculated between CDR3 peptides within each V-J. Welch's t-statistics and random forest reduced just over 500 V-J features to 13, which were used in a naive Bayes classifier (R e1071). Sample size was not statistically predetermined, and blinding of investigators to group allocation was not performed. The paper describes TCR Vbeta CDR3 sequencing of some 130 peripheral blood samples, made up of 43 ophthalmopathy patients, approximately 73 hyperthyroidism patients and 17 progressor patients.

The receptor comes from a woman aged 18-35 years with Graves disease. Donor details come from another sample of the same person, matched by shared clones. The source material was peripheral blood mononuclear cells (PBMCs), sampled at new diagnosis, from a patient treated with antithyroid drugs. Here the chain combines TRBV9 and TRBJ2-1; the D gene is perhaps TRBD1 or TRBD2, as each covers 5 bases. CDR3 loop: CASTSLVGVMDEQFF. In nucleotides, the sequence is TGTGCCAGCACCTCCTTAGTGGGGGTTATGGATGAGCAGTTCTTC. Extended through the reference TRBV9 and TRBJ2-1 proteins, this CDR3 yields the full variable domain: DSGVTQTPKHLITATGQRVTLRCSPRSGDLSVYWYQQSLDQGLQFLIQYYNGEERAKGNILERFSAQQFPDLHSELNLSSLELGDSALYFCASTSLVGVMDEQFFGPGTRLTVL.